A single sample gave rise to the 6 T cell receptor beta chains below, sequenced in a study of read filtering for tumor transcriptome and immune sequencing. This library used roughly 400 ng RNA and molecular barcoded adaptors spanning alpha/delta and beta/gamma chains. One entry per CDR3 protein, called by TCRdb with MiXCR from the reads. The sample has about 90,000 distinct CDR3 sequences; 9% to 15% are singletons. What was sequenced was a population of CD138-negative cells sorted from bone marrow. The source is a donor over 35 with multiple myeloma.

There are many counts of this clonotype. The chain uses TRBV6-6 and TRBJ2-7; D is perhaps TRBD1 or TRBD2 (5 bases each). Per germline, CDR1 MNHNY and CDR2 SVGAGI (reference sequence). This CDR3 comprises 14 residues. V dropped 6 bases and J dropped 2 bases, with 14 bases sitting between them. The CDR3 DNA follows: TGTGCCAGCAGGTCCGGGACCCTGACCTACGAGCAGTACTTC. This encodes CASRSGTLTYEQYF.

The gene calls are TRBV7-9 and TRBJ2-5, with 7 nucleotides matching TRBD1. The CDR3 contains 16 residues. CDR1 is SEHNR and CDR2 is FQNEAQ in the germline V gene (reference sequence). Trimming removed 4 bases from V and 2 bases from J; junction bases left unmatched: 10. In DNA, the CDR3 is TGTGCCAGCAGCTCCCGACAGGGAAGGGGGCAAGAGACCCAGTACTTC. Its translation: CASSSRQGRGQETQYF.

This chain connects TRBV28 to TRBJ2-3; a possible D gene is TRBD2 (5 bases). V was trimmed by 6 bases and J by 6 bases, leaving 13 bases between them. The CDR3 totals 13 residues. Germline V lookup: CDR1 MDHEN, CDR2 SYDVKM. CDR3 bases: TGTGCCAGCAGCTGGGTGGCGGGTGATACGCAGTATTTT. Its translation is CASSWVAGDTQYF.

There are many counts of this clonotype. The J gene is TRBJ2-1, the V gene TRBV29-1; 9 bases match TRBD2. This CDR3 region has 14 residues. Germline V gives CDR1 SQVTM, CDR2 ANQGSEA. J was trimmed by 5 bases and V by 6 bases; bases with no gene match: 8. Written as DNA, the CDR3 is TGCAGCGTAGGAATGTCTAGCGGGAACAATGAGCAGTTCTTC. This gives the protein CSVGMSSGNNEQFF.

This clonotype has a count of ten or more. The chain joins TRBV7-9 to TRBJ1-4; D remains ambiguous. V gave up 8 bases and J gave up 1 base, with 5 bases separating them. CDR1 is SEHNR and CDR2 is FQNEAQ in the germline V gene (reference sequence). The CDR3 is 12 residues long. In nucleotides, the CDR3 is TGTGCCAGCGGAGGAACTAATGAAAAACTGTTTTTT. Translating it yields CASGGTNEKLFF.

This clonotype was counted only a few times. A much more abundant neighbour one base away suggests this may be a read error. The conserved closing phenylalanine or tryptophan is absent in this CDR3, likely reflecting a read error. DNA for the CDR3: TGTGCCAGCAGCTTGACCGGGAGAACTGAAGCTTTCTCT. Its protein is CASSLTGRTEAFS. The gene calls are TRBV11-2 and TRBJ1-1; D is uncertain. V dropped 3 bases and J dropped 5 bases, with 10 bases sitting between them. CDR3 length: 13 residues. The germline V gene has CDR1 SGHAT and CDR2 FQNNGV.